Shown below are 22 T cell receptor beta chains from a single sample sequenced in a study of control samples from healthy donors and cancer patients (dated by TCRdb to the early 2020s). The library was produced with the immunoSEQ multiplex PCR assay. Entries here come from immuneACCESS through TCRdb and include only in-frame sequences with V and J called. Some clones fail to appear in such tables; in the studies checked, an unresolved V gene covers under half of the shortfall, and the cause of the remainder is unknown. The sample table holds fewer than 100,000 clones, of which approximately 78% were seen once. The top ten clonotypes cover roughly 2% of the sample. Sequencing was done on a sample of blood. All receptors derive from a man aged 55 to 70 in good health.

The J gene is TRBJ2-5, the V gene TRBV5-6; unclear D gene. The CDR3 consists of 14 residues. Germline V gene sequence: CDR1 SGHDT, CDR2 YYEEEE. Trimming pared 0 bases from V and 5 bases from J, leaving 11 bases between. The CDR3 loop is CASSLASGGETQYF. CDR3 DNA sequence: TGTGCCAGCAGCTTGGCATCAGGTGGGGAGACCCAGTACTTC.

The chain combines TRBV7-9 with TRBJ2-1, with 7 bases fitting TRBD1. The CDR3 loop spans 18 amino acids. CDR1 is SEHNR, CDR2 FQNEAQ, per germline (reference sequence). Trimming cost V 5 bases and J 0 bases; bases outside gene matches: 13. The CDR3 loop reads CASSPHLSRDSSYNEQFF. DNA for the CDR3: TGTGCCAGCAGCCCACATCTGTCCCGGGACAGCTCCTACAATGAGCAGTTCTTC. The whole variable domain, remainder taken from reference TRBV7-9 and TRBJ2-1, is DTGVSQNPRHKITKRGQNVTFRCDPISEHNRLYWYRQTLGQGPEFLTYFQNEAQLEKSRLLSDRFSAERPKGSFSTLEIQRTEQGDSAMYLCASSPHLSRDSSYNEQFFGPGTRLTVL.

This chain joins TRBV19 and TRBJ1-1; 9 bases are shared with TRBD1. Germline values: CDR1 LNHDA, CDR2 SQIVND (reference sequence). J lost 4 bases, V lost 5 bases, and 14 bases had no gene match. The CDR3 length is 17 residues. As DNA, the CDR3 is TGTGCCAGTAGTGTCCGGGACAGGGCCCCCTTAGGCACTGAAGCTTTCTTT. This translates into CASSVRDRAPLGTEAFF.

This chain joins TRBV6-1 and TRBJ1-4; D gene unclear. V was trimmed by 3 bases and J by 11 bases, leaving 13 bases between them. This CDR3 has 13 residues. Per germline, CDR1 MNHNS and CDR2 SASEGT. The CDR3 is CASSDPPDRKLFF. For the CDR3, the DNA is TGTGCCAGCAGTGACCCCCCCGACCGCAAACTGTTTTTT.

This clone was detected only once. The chain is built from TRBV15 and TRBJ1-4; 7 nucleotides line up with TRBD1. This CDR3 has 15 amino acids. The germline V gene has CDR1 LNHNV and CDR2 YYDKDF (reference sequence). Trimming cost V 5 bases and J 2 bases; bases outside gene matches: 5. For the CDR3, the DNA is TGTGCCACCAGCCTCGGACAGGCCACTAATGAAAAACTGTTTTTT. It yields the protein CATSLGQATNEKLFF.

CDR3 sequence (DNA): TGTGCCAGCAGTGGACTAAGCACCGGGGAGCTGTTTTTT. Protein: CASSGLSTGELFF. The chain links TRBV6-2 or TRBV6-3 to TRBJ2-2, with D perhaps TRBD2 (6 bases). Looked up from germline, CDR1 is MNHEY and CDR2 is SVGEGT. This CDR3 spans 13 amino acids. Trimming removed 5 bases at V and 4 bases at J, with 8 bases between.

This chain connects TRBV3-1 (or the pseudogene TRBV3-2) to TRBJ2-7; TRBD2 matches 8 bases. The CDR3 spans 15 residues. V dropped 3 bases and J dropped 0; count of bases not matched to a gene: 4. Germline V lookup: CDR1 LGHDT, CDR2 YNNKEL (reference sequence). This chain's CDR3 is CASSHSSGGSYEQYF. The CDR3 DNA is TGTGCCAGCAGCCATTCCAGCGGGGGCTCCTACGAGCAGTACTTC.

The rearrangement joins TRBV7-2 to TRBJ2-1, with no clear D. The germline V gene encodes CDR1 SGHTA and CDR2 FQGNSA. The CDR3 runs 13 residues. Trimming took 1 base from V and 10 from J, leaving 11 bases between them. The CDR3 is CASSLGLAEEQFF. The CDR3 DNA reads as TGTGCCAGCAGCTTAGGGTTAGCCGAAGAGCAGTTCTTC.

V and J are TRBV15 and TRBJ2-3; D is possibly TRBD1 or TRBD2 (5 bases each). Germline CDR1 reads LNHNV; CDR2 reads YYDKDF (reference sequence). The CDR3 contains 17 residues. The ends were cut back, 0 bases at V and 6 bases at J, with 19 bases in the middle. In DNA form, the CDR3 reads TGTGCCACCAGCAGAGATAACATGGTGGGACCCACGGATACGCAGTATTTT. This encodes CATSRDNMVGPTDTQYF.

The J gene is TRBJ1-4, the V gene TRBV5-1; tentatively, D is TRBD1 (5 bases). The CDR3 is 15 residues long. Between the trimmed V and J ends, which lost 5 bases and 0 bases, there was a span of 11 bases. The germline gives CDR1 SGHRS, CDR2 YFSETQ. CDR3: CASRHMTATNEKLFF. DNA of the CDR3: TGCGCCAGCAGACATATGACAGCAACTAATGAAAAACTGTTTTTT.

The chain has TRBV6-5 and TRBJ1-1; D gene ambiguous. CDR3 length: 13 amino acids. V was cut by 2 bases and J by 2 bases, with 6 bases left in between. In germline, CDR1 is MNHEY, CDR2 SVGAGI. The CDR3 coding sequence is TGTGCCAGCAGTTACGTGGTAAACACTGAAGCTTTCTTT. Protein product: CASSYVVNTEAFF.

The rearrangement joins TRBV18 to TRBJ2-7; D remains ambiguous. Trimming stripped 3 bases from V and 5 bases from J, with 14 bases between. CDR3 size: 14 residues. Germline assignment: CDR1 KGHSH and CDR2 LQKENI. CDR3: CASSPKAGSHEQYF. The CDR3 region has the DNA TGTGCCAGCTCACCCAAAGCTGGCTCGCACGAGCAGTACTTC.

This clone has just a few counts. The rearrangement links TRBV7-8 to TRBJ1-5, with a possible D match to TRBD1 (6 bases). The CDR3 contains 18 residues. Per the germline V gene, CDR1 is SGHVS and CDR2 is FQNEAQ. V was clipped by 2 bases and J by 1 base, with 18 bases between them. CDR3 DNA sequence: TGTGCCAGCAGCTTATGGGGTAGGGGGGCGAGGAGCAATCAGCCCCAGCATTTT. Protein: CASSLWGRGARSNQPQHF. Looking up the rest from reference TRBV7-8 and TRBJ1-5 gives the full variable domain: GAGVSQSPRYKVAKRGQDVALRCDPISGHVSLFWYQQALGQGPEFLTYFQNEAQLDKSGLPSDRFFAERPEGSVSTLKIQRTQQEDSAVYLCASSLWGRGARSNQPQHFGDGTRLSIL.

The chain carries TRBV10-3 and TRBJ2-7; 9 bases agree with TRBD2. Trimming at V came to 7 bases and at J to 1 base, leaving 2 bases not matched to a gene. The length of the CDR3 is 13 residues. The V gene's germline CDR1 is ENHRY and CDR2 SYGVKD. The CDR3 DNA sequence: TGTGCCATCACGACTAGCGGTTCCTACGAGCAGTACTTC. As protein: CAITTSGSYEQYF.

This chain uses TRBV5-5 with TRBJ2-1; 8 bases line up with TRBD1. This CDR3 has 15 residues. The germline CDR1 and CDR2 sequences are SGHKS and YYEKEE (reference sequence). Losses at the gene ends were 5 bases for V and 7 bases for J; bases not matched to a gene: 11. In DNA form, the CDR3 reads TGTGCCAGCAGTCTAGATCAGGGGGCGTTTAATGAGCAGTTCTTC. Amino acids: CASSLDQGAFNEQFF.

This clone appeared once. The chain couples TRBV19 to TRBJ1-6; unclear D gene. V was trimmed by 5 bases and J by 7 bases, leaving 12 bases between them. The CDR3 length is 14 residues. Germline-derived CDR1 and CDR2 are LNHDA and SQIVND (reference sequence). CDR3 loop: CASSPMTQNSPLHF. CDR3 DNA sequence: TGTGCCAGTAGTCCTATGACCCAGAATTCACCCCTCCACTTT.

This clone was counted between two and nine times. The V gene is TRBV6-5, the J gene TRBJ2-2, with TRBD1 matching over 9 bases. After removal of 7 bases from V and 5 bases from J, the junction contained 8 bases not matched to a gene. Germline values: CDR1 MNHEY, CDR2 SVGAGI. The CDR3 spans 15 residues. CDR3 in amino acids: CASIRGDRDTGELFF. Here the CDR3 DNA reads TGTGCCAGCATTCGAGGGGACAGGGATACCGGGGAGCTGTTTTTT.

The rearrangement links TRBV6-5 to TRBJ1-5; possible D gene TRBD1, 5 bases. This CDR3 spans 14 amino acids. Looked up from germline, CDR1 is MNHEY and CDR2 is SVGAGI. Trimming shortened V by 6 bases and J by 9 bases, and 18 bases separated the two germline ends. CDR3 protein: CASSPGGGERPQHF. CDR3 bases: TGTGCCAGCAGCCCGGGCGGGGGAGAAAGGCCCCAGCATTTT.

This chain links TRBV2 with TRBJ1-1; the D gene is possibly TRBD1 (5 bases). The germline gives CDR1 SNHLY, CDR2 FYNNEI. V lost 6 bases and J 7 bases, leaving 12 bases between the germline ends. This CDR3 contains 12 residues. As DNA, the CDR3 is TGTGCCAGCAGGGGGGAGGGAAGTGAAGCTTTCTTT. Protein: CASRGEGSEAFF.

This chain uses TRBV6-5 with TRBJ1-2, with 7 positions matching TRBD1. CDR1 is MNHEY and CDR2 is SVGAGI in the germline V gene. This CDR3 spans 14 amino acids. Trimming took 10 bases from V and 4 from J; bases not matched to a gene: 12. CDR3 nucleotide sequence: TGTGCCACCCCAAGACAGGGAGTGGCCTATGGCTACACCTTC. Protein product: CATPRQGVAYGYTF.

The V gene is TRBV5-4, the J gene TRBJ1-5, with a weak D call TRBD1 (5 bases). The CDR3 loop spans 12 amino acids. Germline V gene lookup returns CDR1 SGHNT and CDR2 YYREEE (reference sequence). Trimming removed 0 bases at V and 12 bases at J, with 10 bases between. CDR3 sequence: CASSLDAGHQHF. The CDR3, as DNA: TGTGCCAGCAGCTTGGACGCAGGGCACCAGCATTTT.

The gene calls are TRBV6-4 and TRBJ2-3, with D perhaps matching TRBD1 (6 bases). V was pared by 0 bases and J by 1 base, with 11 bases between. Germline V CDR1 and CDR2: MRHNA, SNTAGT. The CDR3 extends over 16 amino acids. The CDR3 sequence is CASSDSGGWGTDTQYF. The CDR3, as DNA: TGTGCCAGCAGTGACTCTGGGGGCTGGGGCACAGATACGCAGTATTTT.